This T cell receptor beta chain was identified in a study of shared clonotypes between healthy human individuals (dated by TCRdb to 2018 to 2020). With respect to the entire study: The cohort included three men and a couple of women between 18 and 49 years of age. To estimate repertoire size and how much clonotypes are shared between individuals, the study performed deep sequencing of blood TCR repertoires from about five healthy adults. Each donor's leukapheresis produced roughly between roughly 0.85 and 9.5 billion PBMCs. Per donor, three plates each were used for CD4 naive and CD4 memory, two for CD8 naive, and one for CD8 memory. Libraries were prepared and TCR repertoires were sequenced by different laboratories using diverse techniques, in order to increase sequencing depth and limit assay-specific biases.

Using the deep immunoSEQ assay, multiplex PCR amplified TCR CDR3 regions from genomic DNA. Extracted genomic DNA from each cell subset was distributed evenly across all wells of several immunoSEQ 96-well plates, and each plate was treated as a replicate. For sorted subsets, 200 to 250 ng of genomic DNA, equivalent to 30,000 or so T cell genomes, went into each replicate PCR. Purified libraries were quantified with a Qubit 3.0 fluorometer, sized on a Bioanalyzer 2100, and re-quantified with the KAPA Library Quantification kit. A separate single-read 150-cycle Illumina NextSeq 550 flow cell was used to sequence each immunoSEQ 96-well plate. As for the original processing: Because the immunoSEQ output held only junctional sequences and lacked quality scores, the filtering could not match the filtering applied to full-length reads. Sequences were annotated with PyIR, a Python wrapper for IgBLAST v1.9, and V/J genes and CDR3 were assigned using IMGT germline references. Reads with weak V/J assignments (E-value above 1e-6), missing CDR3, stop codons, out-of-frame junctions, or ambiguous translated residues were removed. V3J clonotypes were defined as sequences sharing the same inferred V gene, J gene, and CDR3 amino acid sequence. Percentage overlap between repertoires was calculated by dividing the number of shared unique clonotypes by the size of the smaller repertoire. Richness of each repertoire was evaluated using RTK rarefaction, the Chao1 estimator, and Recon v2.1 estimates of unobserved clonotypes. For all TCRbeta clonotypes obtained by the gDNA method from several donors, generation probabilities were computed with OLGA. TCRdb limited this immuneACCESS table to in-frame rearrangements with V and J called. A share of clones is missing; checked studies link under half to unresolved V genes, and the rest is unexplained. That table supplies the V and J calls and clone size; D and trimming were determined from the DNA. For this sample the table gives 2.3 million or so clones, of which approximately 93% were detected only once. The biggest ten clones account for under 0.45% of the sample.

About this clone itself: Its antigen is unknown. Per-nucleotide qualities are absent, and no much larger clonotype sits a single base away.

CDR1 is given as MDHEN and CDR2 as SYDVKM, both from the germline V gene. Including the terminal cysteine and phenylalanine, the CDR3 comprises 17 residues. Left in the record is the CDR3 DNA by itself, 51 bases read in frame from the first base. V gives up 4 bases and J gives up 1 base, and the segment between their germline ends measures 17 bases. Donors were healthy HIV-negative adults with no recently reported acute infections or vaccinations. Only Caucasian adults living in Nashville, Tennessee, USA were represented among the donors. CD4+ T cells were enriched through magnetic negative selection, after which naive cells were positively selected on CD45RA and the remaining negative fraction served as the memory subset. Blood was obtained by leukapheresis, after which PBMCs were separated by Ficoll-Histopaque density gradient centrifugation and cryopreserved in liquid nitrogen vapor phase. Analytical flow cytometry was used to check the purity and quantity of each magnetically sorted T cell population. Genomic DNA was isolated from each sorted fraction and quantified by UV absorbance on a Nanodrop 2000c.

Here is what the overall study found, with its caveats: Clonotypes shared by all four sorted-subset donors showed higher generation probabilities than non-shared clonotypes. Sampling was restricted to blood, and TCR repertoires in tissue are likely to differ from TCR repertoires in blood. Across a few donors, about 5.2% of naive CD4, roughly 3.5% of naive CD8, 2% to 2.5% of memory CD4, and approximately 0.4% of memory CD8 clonotypes were shared. Estimated clonotype richness was generally larger for naive than for memory subsets. Pairwise subsampling led to the expectation that sequencing depth would affect the degree of clonotype sharing among donors. Even with the large sequencing depth, rarefaction of the sorted-subset datasets indicated that sequencing was incomplete. The genetic and exposure-history diversity represented was limited by the small number of donors.

Sequencing input: naive CD4+ T cells from PBMCs. The cell subset or site label for this specimen denotes: CD45RA+ positively selected. This receptor was taken from a man younger than 35 in good health. Some clones in this sample may be carry-over from other donors' samples. In this chain, TRBV28 is recombined with TRBJ2-4, with the identity of the D gene unclear. The CDR3 here reads CASSSQGSSRAKNIQYF. The DNA sequence is TGTGCCAGCAGTTCACAAGGGTCCAGTCGGGCCAAAAACATTCAGTACTTC.